The 9 T cell receptor beta chains listed next were all sequenced from one sample in a study of brain metastases from non-small cell lung cancer. Sequencing was performed with immunoSEQ multiplex PCR; in TCRdb, only in-frame clones are kept and a portion is missing. Of about 440 clones detected, about four fifths appear once; the ten largest clones hold 60% to 65%. Sequenced input: tissue from a brain metastasis. These receptors came from a donor older than 35 with non-small cell lung cancer.

The rearrangement links TRBV6-5 to TRBJ1-4, with TRBD1 matching 8 bases. The CDR3 sequence is 14 residues long. Germline V gene sequence: CDR1 MNHEY, CDR2 SVGAGI. Unmatched junction bases numbered 4, after V lost 4 bases and J lost 6 bases. The CDR3 nucleotides read TGTGCCAGCAGTTCGGACAGGGTTTATGAAAAACTGTTTTTT. Amino acids: CASSSDRVYEKLFF.

This chain links TRBV25-1 with TRBJ1-1; D is possibly TRBD1 (5 bases). CDR1 MGHDK and CDR2 SYGVNS come from the germline V gene. Trimming left V 3 bases short and J 6 bases short, with 11 bases between. The CDR3 length is 13 residues. As DNA, the CDR3 is TGTGCCAGCAGTGACTGGGGGACCGCTGAAGCTTTCTTT. Protein product: CASSDWGTAEAFF.

This chain uses TRBV4-2 with TRBJ1-2, with a tentative D call TRBD1 (6 bases). CDR3 length: 15 amino acids. Between the trimmed V and J ends, which lost 3 bases and 4 bases, there was a span of 15 bases. Germline V gene lookup returns CDR1 LGHNA and CDR2 YNFKEQ. The CDR3 spells CASSHIGTGAYGYTF. The CDR3, as DNA: TGTGCCAGCAGCCACATCGGGACGGGGGCCTATGGCTACACCTTC.

The chain uses TRBV10-1 and TRBJ1-6; D perhaps matches TRBD1 (5 bases). This CDR3 is 17 amino acids long. The V end was cut by 6 bases, the J end by 0 bases, with 15 bases between. Germline lookup yields CDR1 WNHNN and CDR2 SYGVQD (reference sequence). The CDR3: CASRRAGQPSYNSPLHF. The CDR3 coding sequence is TGCGCCAGCAGGCGGGCAGGACAACCCTCCTATAATTCACCCCTCCACTTT.

In the case of this clone: The junction and the germline gene differ at one end; a read error may be behind it. The chain uses TRBV15 and TRBJ2-1; TRBD1 might be the D (5 bases). There are 13 residues in the CDR3. From germline, CDR1 is LNHNV and CDR2 YYDKDF (reference sequence). CDR3 sequence reads: CATSRDWGNEQFF. DNA of the CDR3: TGTGCCACCAGCAGAGATTGGGGCAATGAACAGTTCTTC.

The chain uses TRBV7-9 and TRBJ2-7, with D possibly being TRBD2 (5 bases). V was cut by 3 bases and J by 3 bases, with 18 bases left in between. The length of the CDR3 is 16 residues. Germline CDR1 reads SEHNR; CDR2 reads FQNEAQ (reference sequence). The CDR3 nucleotides are TGTGCCAGCAGCTTGCGTCGAGGGTTGCCCCACTACGAGCAGTACTTC. It yields the protein CASSLRRGLPHYEQYF.

The V gene is TRBV5-8, the J gene TRBJ1-1; no firm D call. Germline V gene sequence: CDR1 SGHTS, CDR2 YDEGEE. The CDR3 is 14 amino acids. V was trimmed by 5 bases and J by 0 bases, leaving 11 bases between them. The CDR3 bases are TGTGCCAGCAGTTGGTCACCTTTGAACACTGAAGCTTTCTTT. Protein: CASSWSPLNTEAFF.

Turning to this clone: The same CDR3 arises from other DNA sequences in this sample as well. This sequence joins TRBV6-2 or TRBV6-3 and TRBJ2-7; 10 bases agree with TRBD1. Losses at the gene ends were 0 bases for V and 6 bases for J; bases not matched to a gene: 8. CDR1 is MNHEY, CDR2 SVGEGT, per germline. This CDR3 has 16 residues. The CDR3 nucleotides are TGTGCCAGCAGTTACTCGATCGAGACAGGGGGCAGCGAGCAGTACTTC. This codes for CASSYSIETGGSEQYF.

CDR3 in DNA: TGTGCCAGCAGCTTCGGGACGGGCAATCAGCCCCAGCATTTT. This codes for CASSFGTGNQPQHF. This sequence joins TRBV7-6 and TRBJ1-5, with D possibly TRBD1 on 5 matching bases. Germline CDR1 reads SGHVS; CDR2 reads FNYEAQ. V lost 3 bases and J lost 2, with 8 bases in between. The CDR3 loop spans 14 amino acids.